The next 29 T cell receptor beta chains were all read from a single sample in a study of blood T cell repertoires in COVID-19. Generated by immunoSEQ multiplex PCR, the TCRdb table keeps only in-frame clones and is missing some. Here the sample spans roughly 48,000 clones, about four fifths being singletons. The sample consisted of peripheral blood. Every receptor here comes from a man between 40 and 49 years old with acute or convalescent COVID-19.

The chain uses TRBV5-6 and TRBJ2-1, with D maybe TRBD2 (6 bases). Trimming took off 4 bases at V and 7 bases at J, with 18 bases between the two ends. The CDR3 contains 15 residues. The germline CDR1 and CDR2 sequences are SGHDT and YYEEEE. CDR3 sequence: CASSVFGTPNNEQFF. The CDR3 DNA reads as TGTGCCAGCAGCGTATTCGGGACTCCTAATAATGAGCAGTTCTTC.

The chain has TRBV5-8 and TRBJ1-2; D may be TRBD1 (6 bases). The CDR3 is 14 amino acids. The germline gives CDR1 SGHTS, CDR2 YDEGEE. Trimming cost V 8 bases and J 3 bases, with 17 bases left between them. CDR3 in DNA: TGTGCCAGTAAACAGGGTACAAGCTACTATGGCTACACCTTC. This encodes CASKQGTSYYGYTF.

The chain employs TRBV30 and TRBJ1-3; the D is unclear. This CDR3 spans 14 amino acids. V was cut by 0 bases and J by 5 bases, with 11 bases left in between. CDR1 and CDR2 from the germline V gene are GTSNPN and SVGIG (reference sequence). DNA for the CDR3: TGTGCCTGGAGTGTTTCGCTAGTAAGAAACACCATATATTTT. Protein product: CAWSVSLVRNTIYF.

The chain carries TRBV5-4 and TRBJ2-3, with 8 bases that match TRBD2. Germline lookup yields CDR1 SGHNT and CDR2 YYREEE (reference sequence). The CDR3 runs 15 residues. J was trimmed by 3 bases and V by 2 bases; bases with no gene match: 5. The CDR3 reads CASSFAGGGTDTQYF. In nucleotides, the CDR3 is TGTGCCAGCAGCTTTGCGGGGGGAGGTACAGATACGCAGTATTTT. The complete variable domain, with remaining parts taken from reference TRBV5-4 and TRBJ2-3, reads ETGVTQSPTHLIKTRGQQVTLRCSSQSGHNTVSWYQQALGQGPQFIFQYYREEENGRGNFPPRFSGLQFPNYSSELNVNALELDDSALYLCASSFAGGGTDTQYFGPGTRLTVL.

The chain uses TRBV3-1 (or the pseudogene TRBV3-2) and TRBJ2-3; TRBD1 might be the D (6 bases). Germline CDR1 reads LGHDT; CDR2 reads YNNKEL (reference sequence). This CDR3 comprises 15 residues. V gave up 6 bases and J gave up 0 bases, with 13 bases separating them. CDR3 in amino acids: CASSLGTKSTDTQYF. CDR3 coding DNA: TGTGCCAGCAGTCTAGGGACAAAGAGCACAGATACGCAGTATTTT.

J is TRBJ1-1 and V is TRBV14; 9 nucleotides align to TRBD1. The junction had 13 bases not matched to a gene; V was cut back by 3 bases and J by 11 bases. Germline-derived CDR1 and CDR2 are SGHDN and FVKESK. The CDR3 consists of 15 residues. CDR3 coding DNA: TGTGCCAGCAGCCATTCCGGGACAGGGTGGGGTTCGGCTTTCTTT. Translating it yields CASSHSGTGWGSAFF.

The chain uses TRBV7-9 and TRBJ1-4; D unresolved. CDR1 SEHNR and CDR2 FQNEAQ come from the germline V gene (reference sequence). This CDR3 is built from 14 residues. The V end was cut by 3 bases, the J end by 5 bases, with 10 bases between. The CDR3 loop is CASSFEGGNEKLFF. The CDR3 nucleotides are TGTGCCAGCAGCTTTGAGGGAGGGAATGAAAAACTGTTTTTT.

DNA for the CDR3: TGTGCCAGCAGTTCATGGACTAGCGGGGCCCTCACAGATACGCAGTATTTT. The encoded protein is CASSSWTSGALTDTQYF. This chain links TRBV6-2 or TRBV6-3 with TRBJ2-3; 12 bases align to TRBD2. The CDR3 consists of 17 residues. V shed 4 bases, J shed 2 bases, and the junction held 7 bases outside the gene matches. In germline, CDR1 is MNHEY, CDR2 SVGEGT.

This clone was recorded only once. This chain joins TRBV3-1 (or the pseudogene TRBV3-2) and TRBJ2-2; 7 bases agree with TRBD2. V was clipped by 4 bases and J by 3 bases; unmatched bases: 2. The germline V gene has CDR1 LGHDT and CDR2 YNNKEL (reference sequence). The CDR3 runs to 14 residues. The CDR3 DNA is TGTGCCAGCAGCCCGGGGGGATACACCGGGGAGCTGTTTTTT. Residues: CASSPGGYTGELFF.

This chain connects TRBV5-1 to TRBJ1-2; 9 bases line up with TRBD1. CDR3 length: 17 residues. V was clipped by 4 bases and J by 8 bases; unmatched bases: 18. The germline V gene has CDR1 SGHRS and CDR2 YFSETQ. The CDR3 region has the DNA TGCGCCAGCAGCGCGACCCTAGTTACAGGGGGCGCGGTAGGCTACACCTTC. Amino acid sequence: CASSATLVTGGAVGYTF.

J is TRBJ1-1 and V is TRBV3-1 (or the pseudogene TRBV3-2), with 8 bases aligning to TRBD1. Trimming removed 2 bases from V and 5 bases from J; junction bases left unmatched: 4. This CDR3 region has 14 residues. From germline, CDR1 is LGHDT and CDR2 YNNKEL (reference sequence). The CDR3 DNA is TGTGCCAGCAGCCAAAACAGGGGGAGGACTGAAGCTTTCTTT. Its protein product is CASSQNRGRTEAFF.

The V and J genes are TRBV5-1 and TRBJ1-2; D unclear. Germline V gene data show CDR1 as SGHRS and CDR2 as YFSETQ. The CDR3 is made up of 13 amino acids. Trimming removed 0 bases from V and 4 bases from J, with 7 bases in between. The CDR3 DNA sequence: TGCGCCAGCAGCTTGGCGGAGACCTATGGCTACACCTTC. This translates into CASSLAETYGYTF.

The chain recombines TRBV5-5 with TRBJ1-2, with TRBD1 matching over 8 bases. CDR3 length: 16 amino acids. V lost 3 bases and J lost 7; bases outside the gene matches: 14. In germline, CDR1 is SGHKS, CDR2 YYEKEE (reference sequence). CDR3 amino acids: CASSSSSGQVVTGYTF. The CDR3 DNA reads TGTGCCAGCAGCTCCTCCTCGGGACAGGTGGTTACTGGCTACACCTTC.

The chain uses TRBV7-9 and TRBJ1-4; a possible D gene is TRBD1 (5 bases). The CDR3 has 15 amino acids. Trimming pared 5 bases from V and 1 base from J, leaving 11 bases between. From germline, CDR1 is SEHNR and CDR2 FQNEAQ (reference sequence). The CDR3 DNA sequence: TGTGCCAGCAGCCCCACAGGCGTAACTAATGAAAAACTGTTTTTT. Translation gives CASSPTGVTNEKLFF.

The chain carries TRBV27 and TRBJ2-1; no definite D call. CDR3 length: 13 residues. CDR1 and CDR2 from the germline V gene are MNHEY and SMNVEV (reference sequence). Deletions cut 0 bases from V and 9 bases from J, with 9 bases between. Here the CDR3 reads CASSLSTSIEQFF. The DNA for the CDR3 is TGTGCCAGCAGTTTATCCACTTCTATTGAGCAGTTCTTC.

The chain uses TRBV11-2 and TRBJ1-1, with D possibly matching TRBD1 (5 bases). Germline V gene sequence: CDR1 SGHAT, CDR2 FQNNGV. Trimming left V 1 base short and J 6 bases short, with 15 bases between. The CDR3 sequence is 15 residues long. The CDR3 region is CASSLVRGTVPEAFF. The CDR3 DNA reads as TGTGCCAGCAGCTTAGTGCGGGGGACCGTCCCTGAAGCTTTCTTT.

The chain uses TRBV4-2 and TRBJ2-5, with 7 bases that match TRBD1. The germline V gene has CDR1 LGHNA and CDR2 YNFKEQ. This CDR3 has 15 amino acids. With 1 base clipped from V and 2 bases from J, the junction kept 4 bases outside the gene matches. The CDR3 loop reads CASSQVDREQETQYF. DNA for the CDR3: TGTGCCAGCAGCCAAGTAGACAGGGAGCAAGAGACCCAGTACTTC.

This clone was observed once. This rearrangement joins TRBV5-1 to TRBJ1-2; D call uncertain. The V gene lost 4 bases and the J gene lost 8 bases, with 15 bases spanning the gap. This CDR3 contains 13 residues. Germline V gene lookup returns CDR1 SGHRS and CDR2 YFSETQ. CDR3 sequence (DNA): TGCGCCAGCAGCGCATCCGGGGAAAACGGCTACACCTTC. Protein product: CASSASGENGYTF.

The chain couples TRBV5-1 to TRBJ1-6; TRBD1 agrees at 8 bases. Per the germline V gene, CDR1 is SGHRS and CDR2 is YFSETQ. The CDR3 has 14 residues. The V segment lost 2 bases and the J segment 8 bases; nucleotides outside the gene matches: 3. DNA for the CDR3: TGCGCCAGCAGCTTACAGGGGGAAGATTCACCCCTCCACTTT. This translates into CASSLQGEDSPLHF.

This chain links TRBV7-2 with TRBJ2-3, with D possibly TRBD2 on 6 matching bases. Germline assignment: CDR1 SGHTA and CDR2 FQGNSA. This CDR3 comprises 18 residues. Trimming stripped 3 bases from V and 2 bases from J, with 21 bases between. The CDR3 loop is CASSFSYAAGGTTDTQYF. DNA of the CDR3: TGTGCCAGCAGCTTCTCGTACGCGGCCGGGGGAACCACAGATACGCAGTATTTT.

The J gene is TRBJ2-1, the V gene TRBV4-1, with D possibly matching TRBD1 (5 bases). Trimming took 4 bases from V and 5 from J, leaving 18 bases between them. CDR1 MGHRA and CDR2 YSYEKL come from the germline V gene. The CDR3 is 16 amino acids. The CDR3 protein is CASSRARSAGHNEQFF. The CDR3 DNA is TGCGCCAGCAGCCGAGCCCGGTCGGCAGGGCACAATGAGCAGTTCTTC.

The chain recombines TRBV4-2 with TRBJ2-1; the match to TRBD2 covers 8 bases. Germline CDR1 and CDR2: LGHNA and YNFKEQ. The CDR3 is 16 residues long. J lost 4 bases, V lost 0 bases, and 5 bases had no gene match. The CDR3 reads CASSQDSAGAYNEQFF. CDR3 nucleotide sequence: TGTGCCAGCAGCCAAGATTCAGCGGGGGCTTACAATGAGCAGTTCTTC.

This clone occurred once. The V and J genes are TRBV15 and TRBJ1-2; D remains ambiguous. Germline V gene sequence: CDR1 LNHNV, CDR2 YYDKDF (reference sequence). This CDR3 region has 13 residues. Trimming cost V 1 base and J 1 base, with 4 bases left between them. The CDR3 coding sequence is TGTGCCACCAGCAGAGGGCATAACTATGGCTACACCTTC. As protein: CATSRGHNYGYTF.

This chain links TRBV5-1 with TRBJ2-3; TRBD2 aligns across 10 bases. The germline gives CDR1 SGHRS, CDR2 YFSETQ. V trimming: 5 bases; J trimming: 1 base; junction bases outside the gene matches: 16. CDR3 size: 19 residues. CDR3 in DNA: TGCGCCAGCAGACTTCTACTATTTAGCGGGGGGCCTGGCACAGATACGCAGTATTTT. It translates to CASRLLLFSGGPGTDTQYF.

This chain joins TRBV5-1 and TRBJ1-3; tentative D call: TRBD1 (6 bases). The V and J ends lost 4 bases and 5 bases respectively, with 7 bases between them. The CDR3 loop spans 12 amino acids. Germline V lookup: CDR1 SGHRS, CDR2 YFSETQ. The CDR3 region is CASSGTRNTIYF. CDR3 in DNA: TGCGCCAGCAGCGGGACACGAAACACCATATATTTT.

This clone has a handful of counts. The chain uses TRBV24-1 and TRBJ2-5; possible D gene TRBD2, 6 bases. The CDR3 loop spans 15 amino acids. Per germline, CDR1 KGHDR and CDR2 SFDVKD. Between the trimmed V and J ends, which lost 4 bases and 5 bases, there was a span of 16 bases. The CDR3 spells CATSDPLGGAETQYF. The CDR3 coding sequence is TGTGCCACCAGTGACCCCCTAGGCGGGGCGGAGACCCAGTACTTC.

The chain has TRBV28 and TRBJ1-5; 8 bases map to TRBD1. CDR1 and CDR2 (germline): MDHEN, SYDVKM. Unmatched junction bases numbered 9, after V lost 3 bases and J lost 2 bases. The CDR3 has 17 residues. The CDR3 spells CASSFTLGQGGNQPQHF. CDR3 bases: TGTGCCAGCAGTTTCACTCTCGGACAGGGCGGCAATCAGCCCCAGCATTTT. The full variable domain, in which reference TRBV28 and TRBJ1-5 provide the parts outside the CDR3, is DVKVTQSSRYLVKRTGEKVFLECVQDMDHENMFWYRQDPGLGLRLIYFSYDVKMKEKGDIPEGYSVSREKKERFSLILESASTNQTSMYLCASSFTLGQGGNQPQHFGDGTRLSIL.

V is TRBV30 and J is TRBJ1-1, with 7 bases identical to TRBD1. CDR1 and CDR2 (germline): GTSNPN, SVGIG (reference sequence). V shed 8 bases and J 1 base; nucleotides not matched to a gene: 4. The CDR3 totals 12 residues. CDR3 in amino acids: CAAGGGNTEAFF. CDR3 sequence (DNA): TGTGCCGCAGGGGGTGGGAACACTGAAGCTTTCTTT.

This clone was counted once. The J gene is TRBJ2-7, the V gene TRBV6-6; 8 bases are shared with TRBD1. CDR1 MNHNY and CDR2 SVGAGI come from the germline V gene (reference sequence). The CDR3 is 16 residues long. Germline trimming cut 5 bases from V and 3 bases from J; bases unmatched to any gene: 12. CDR3 bases: TGTGCCAGCAGTCGAATTCCCGGGACAGGAGACTACGAGCAGTACTTC. Protein sequence: CASSRIPGTGDYEQYF.